These T cell receptor beta chains were read from a single sample in a study of shared clonotypes between healthy human individuals. Profiled with immunoSEQ multiplex PCR; TCRdb holds only in-frame clones, not every one. The sample includes some 980,000 clones, approximately 76% seen only once; the top ten take over 1.3%. Sample: memory CD4+ T cells sorted from blood. The receptor source for this set is a man between 18 and 35 years old in good health. CDR3s include the opening cysteine and the closing phenylalanine or tryptophan. The D gene is left open where the match is weak. Clone size appears in some rows only: once, few, many, or a class for an expanded clone.

TGCGCCAGCAGCCTCGGGGGTCAAACCTACGAGCAGTACTTC | CASSLGGQTYEQYF | TRBJ2-7 | . | . | TRBV5-1
TGTGCCAGCAGAGCTACTAGCGGTGGGAATGAGCAGTTCTTC | CASRATSGGNEQFF | TRBJ2-1 | TRBD2 | once | TRBV2
TGTGCCAGCAGTCTAAAGCGACAGGGAACTAAAAAACTGTTTTTT | CASSLKRQGTKKLFF | TRBJ1-4 | TRBD1 | . | TRBV28
TGCGCCAGCAGCCCAGGACAGGTGAACACTGAAGCTTTCTTT | CASSPGQVNTEAFF | TRBJ1-1 | TRBD1 | few | TRBV5-1
TGCGCCAGCAGCTTGATGGATTACCTCTACGAGCAGTACTTC | CASSLMDYLYEQYF | TRBJ2-7 | . | many | TRBV5-1
TGTGCCAGCAATCTGGGACAGGGAATCGGTGAAGCTTTCTTT | CASNLGQGIGEAFF | TRBJ1-1 | TRBD1 | . | TRBV28
TGTGCCAGCAGTTACGCGGACGGGCGGAATGAAAAACTGTTTTTT | CASSYADGRNEKLFF | TRBJ1-4 | . | few | TRBV6-6
TGCGCCAGCAGCCAAGTCCGTGAGCAGTTCTTC | CASSQVREQFF | TRBJ2-1 | . | . | TRBV4-1
TGTGCCACCAGCAGGAGAGAGGCGCCGGGAGGGGCCAACGTCCTGACTTTC | CATSRREAPGGANVLTF | TRBJ2-6 | . | . | TRBV15
TGCGCCAGCGGTAGGGGACAGGGCCCTGGAAACACCATATATTTT | CASGRGQGPGNTIYF | TRBJ1-3 | TRBD1 | . | TRBV23-1
TGTGCCAGCAGCGCAGGGGTTGTGGAGACCCAGTACTTC | CASSAGVVETQYF | TRBJ2-5 | . | . | TRBV9
TGCGCCAGCAGCTTGAAAACAGGGAACAATAATTCACCCCTCCACTTT | CASSLKTGNNNSPLHF | TRBJ1-6 | . | few | TRBV5-1
TGCGCCAGCAGCCAAGGATTCGGGGTCCCCGCAGAGACCCAGTACTTC | CASSQGFGVPAETQYF | TRBJ2-5 | . | . | TRBV4-1
TGTGCCAGTAGTATTACAGTCACTAACTATGGCTACACCTTC | CASSITVTNYGYTF | TRBJ1-2 | . | . | TRBV19
TGTGCCAGCCTGGACAGAAGAAACTATGGCTACACCTTC | CASLDRRNYGYTF | TRBJ1-2 | . | . | TRBV28
TGTGCCAGCAGCGTGACAGGGGCCTCTTCCCACGAGCAGTACTTC | CASSVTGASSHEQYF | TRBJ2-7 | TRBD1 | . | TRBV5-5
TGTGCCAGCCGGGGGGAAGACGGGGAGCTGTTTTTT | CASRGEDGELFF | TRBJ2-2 | TRBD2 | once | TRBV2
TGTGCCAGCAGTCGACAGGGGCACAGCTCCTACGAGCAGTACTTC | CASSRQGHSSYEQYF | TRBJ2-7 | TRBD1 | . | TRBV6-5
TGTGCCAGCAGTGAATCAACCGGGACAGGCAGCTCTGGAAACACCATATATTTT | CASSESTGTGSSGNTIYF | TRBJ1-3 | TRBD1 | few | TRBV25-1
TGTGCCAGCTCACCACAGGGGACGGACACTGAAGCTTTCTTT | CASSPQGTDTEAFF | TRBJ1-1 | . | . | TRBV18
TGTGCCAGCAGCTTCGCAGGGAACGGGGAGCAGTACTTC | CASSFAGNGEQYF | TRBJ2-7 | . | . | TRBV5-5
TGTGCCAGCAGCCTATCTGCGCAGGGGGCCTACAATGAGCAGTTCTTC | CASSLSAQGAYNEQFF | TRBJ2-1 | TRBD1 | . | TRBV5-4
TGTGCCAGCAGCCACCGCGGAGGGGAAGAGACCCAGTACTTC | CASSHRGGEETQYF | TRBJ2-5 | . | . | TRBV7-9
TGTGCCAGCACCCGACTATTCACTGGAAACACCATATATTTT | CASTRLFTGNTIYF | TRBJ1-3 | . | once | TRBV6-1
TGTGCCAGCAGCCTAGGGGGCAGCACTAATCAGCCCCAGCATTTT | CASSLGGSTNQPQHF | TRBJ1-5 | TRBD1 | . | TRBV6-1
TGTGCCAGCAGACCCCTCTCAGGGTCCTACGAGCAGTACTTC | CASRPLSGSYEQYF | TRBJ2-7 | . | . | TRBV27
TGTGCCAGCAGTTCCCAGGACAGGGTAAATGAAAAACTGTTTTTT | CASSSQDRVNEKLFF | TRBJ1-4 | TRBD1 | . | TRBV6-1
TGCGCCAGCAGCCAAGATACAGATACGCAGTATTTT | CASSQDTDTQYF | TRBJ2-3 | . | . | TRBV4-1
TGTGCCAGCAGTGAAGGGACAGGGGGCAATGAGCAGTTCTTC | CASSEGTGGNEQFF | TRBJ2-1 | TRBD1 | few | TRBV2
TGTGCCAGCAGCCCCAGAGCGGACAGGGACCATCAGCCCCAGCATTTT | CASSPRADRDHQPQHF | TRBJ1-5 | TRBD1 | . | TRBV7-3
TGTGCCAGCGGTACGGGAACGTCTGGAAACACCATATATTTT | CASGTGTSGNTIYF | TRBJ1-3 | . | . | TRBV7-9
TGTGCCAGCAGTTTGAGGGTTTATGATGAAAAACTGTTTTTT | CASSLRVYDEKLFF | TRBJ1-4 | . | . | TRBV27
TGCAGTGCTAGAGGAGACACTGAAGCTTTCTTT | CSARGDTEAFF | TRBJ1-1 | . | few | TRBV20-1
TGTGCCAGCAGCCGGGGACTCGGGGGTACTGAAGCTTTCTTT | CASSRGLGGTEAFF | TRBJ1-1 | . | . | TRBV28
TGTGCCTGGAGTGTGACTCGAACTCTAGCGGGAGGGTATACGAGTACGAATGAGCAGTTCTTC | CAWSVTRTLAGGYTSTNEQFF | TRBJ2-1 | TRBD2 | . | TRBV30
TGTGCCAGCAGCTTAGGACGTTCCTATGGCTACACCTTC | CASSLGRSYGYTF | TRBJ1-2 | . | few | TRBV7-8
TGCAGCGACCTGACAGGGGGTAGTGGCTACACCTTC | CSDLTGGSGYTF | TRBJ1-2 | TRBD1 | . | TRBV29-1
TGTGCCAGCAGCCCCAGCGGAGTCCCCACAGATACGCAGTATTTT | CASSPSGVPTDTQYF | TRBJ2-3 | . | few | TRBV9
TGTGCCAGCAGCTTAGCGCAGGTTCTAAACACCGGGGAGCTGTTTTTT | CASSLAQVLNTGELFF | TRBJ2-2 | . | . | TRBV7-9
TGCGCCAGCAGTATGGCAGCCACAGATACGCAGTATTTT | CASSMAATDTQYF | TRBJ2-3 | . | . | TRBV10-1
TGTGCCAGCAGCTTAGGAAGAGGGCCAACTAATGAAAAACTGTTTTTT | CASSLGRGPTNEKLFF | TRBJ1-4 | . | . | TRBV11-2
TGTGCCATCAGTGGGACAGGGTCAGATACGCAGTATTTT | CAISGTGSDTQYF | TRBJ2-3 | TRBD1 | once | TRBV10-3
TGCGCCAGCAGCCGACAGGCAGGGGGCAACACCGGGGAGCTGTTTTTT | CASSRQAGGNTGELFF | TRBJ2-2 | TRBD1 | . | TRBV4-1
TGTGCCAGCAGCGCATGGACAACTGGAAACACCATATATTTT | CASSAWTTGNTIYF | TRBJ1-3 | . | . | TRBV7-9
TGTGCCAGCTCACCACTACGGGGTAGCGGCTACACCTTC | CASSPLRGSGYTF | TRBJ1-2 | . | . | TRBV18
TGTGCCAGCGCCGGATCCCTGACTGATCCTTATGGCTACACCTTC | CASAGSLTDPYGYTF | TRBJ1-2 | . | . | TRBV6-1
TGCGCCAGCAGCCAAGAAGGGCGGTCCCAAGAGACCCAGTACTTC | CASSQEGRSQETQYF | TRBJ2-5 | . | . | TRBV4-1
TGCGCCAGCAGCACCCGACCGGGACAGTTTAACTATGGCTACACCTTC | CASSTRPGQFNYGYTF | TRBJ1-2 | TRBD1 | . | TRBV5-1
TGTGCCTGGAGTAAGCGGGGGGGCTCAGATACGCAGTATTTT | CAWSKRGGSDTQYF | TRBJ2-3 | TRBD2 | . | TRBV30